The 16 T cell receptor beta chains below come from one sample, sequenced in a study of T cell repertoires in cytomegalovirus infection. TCRdb reanalysed the reads using MiXCR and keeps one entry per CDR3 protein. This table has approximately 250,000 distinct CDR3 sequences, 9.1% appearing once. Specimen: PBMCs. These receptors were obtained from a human donor in good health (CMV status not recorded). Some clones in this sample may be carry-over from other donors' samples.

Ten or more counts support this clonotype. V gene TRBV7-6 combines with J gene TRBJ2-7; D might be TRBD1 (6 bases). Germline values: CDR1 SGHVS, CDR2 FNYEAQ. V was pared by 5 bases and J by 1 base, with 9 bases between. This CDR3 is 13 amino acids long. The CDR3 sequence: CASSRTGSYEQYF. CDR3 bases: TGTGCCAGCAGCAGAACAGGGTCCTACGAGCAGTACTTC.

The J gene is TRBJ2-7, the V gene TRBV6-2 or TRBV6-3; 9 bases are shared with TRBD1. The CDR3 loop spans 16 amino acids. Germline CDR1 reads MNHEY; CDR2 reads SVGEGT. After removal of 4 bases from V and 1 base from J, the junction contained 8 bases not matched to a gene. The CDR3 DNA is TGTGCCAGCAGTTTAACCTCGGACAGGGGATCCTACGAGCAGTACTTC. Its translation is CASSLTSDRGSYEQYF.

This clonotype was observed a few times. The rearrangement links TRBV9 to TRBJ2-3, with TRBD2 matching 10 bases. Germline V lookup: CDR1 SGDLS, CDR2 YYNGEE. This CDR3 has 17 residues. J lost 1 base, V lost 4 bases, and 9 bases had no gene match. The CDR3 here is CASSPNVAGGRTDTQYF. The CDR3 DNA reads TGTGCCAGCAGCCCAAATGTAGCGGGAGGTCGCACAGATACGCAGTATTTT. The full variable domain, in which reference TRBV9 and TRBJ2-3 provide the parts outside the CDR3, is DSGVTQTPKHLITATGQRVTLRCSPRSGDLSVYWYQQSLDQGLQFLIQYYNGEERAKGNILERFSAQQFPDLHSELNLSSLELGDSALYFCASSPNVAGGRTDTQYFGPGTRLTVL.

This clonotype was seen only a few times. The chain recombines TRBV7-2 with TRBJ2-2, with D possibly being TRBD2 (6 bases). Germline V gene lookup returns CDR1 SGHTA and CDR2 FQGNSA. V lost 5 bases and J lost 4, with 14 bases in between. The CDR3 extends over 15 amino acids. The CDR3: CASSLTSFPTGELFF. The DNA for the CDR3 is TGTGCCAGCAGCCTGACTAGTTTCCCCACCGGGGAGCTGTTTTTT.

This clonotype was observed at least ten times. This rearrangement joins TRBV7-8 to TRBJ2-2; D remains unclear. The CDR3 spans 14 residues. Germline CDR1 reads SGHVS; CDR2 reads FQNEAQ. Trimming stripped 5 bases from V and 1 base from J, with 8 bases between. DNA for the CDR3: TGTGCCAGCAGCCCCCTCAGGAACACCGGGGAGCTGTTTTTT. Its protein is CASSPLRNTGELFF.

This clonotype was counted many times. This CDR3 reads CASSLDRSFTKGAFF. The DNA for the CDR3 is TGTGCCAGCAGCTTAGATCGGAGTTTTACCAAAGGAGCTTTCTTT. The chain recombines TRBV7-2 with TRBJ1-1, with D uncertain. Germline V lookup: CDR1 SGHTA, CDR2 FQGNSA. Trimming removed 1 base at V and 10 bases at J, with 19 bases between. This CDR3 has 15 residues.

This clonotype was detected a few times. CDR3 region: CASSSPGEAKNIQYF. The CDR3 nucleotides are TGTGCCAGCAGCTCCCCAGGGGAAGCCAAAAACATTCAGTACTTC. V and J are TRBV7-2 and TRBJ2-4; maybe TRBD1 (6 bases). The CDR3 contains 15 residues. The V gene's germline CDR1 is SGHTA and CDR2 FQGNSA. The V and J ends lost 4 bases and 0 bases respectively, with 10 bases between them.

In its sample, this clonotype was seen many times. The rearrangement joins TRBV7-2 to TRBJ1-5, with a tentative D call TRBD1 (5 bases). Between the trimmed V and J ends, which lost 5 bases and 6 bases, there was a span of 11 bases. CDR3 length: 13 amino acids. The germline gives CDR1 SGHTA, CDR2 FQGNSA. The chain's CDR3 is CASSAPGTQPQHF. CDR3 nucleotides: TGTGCCAGCAGCGCTCCAGGGACTCAGCCCCAGCATTTT.

Ten or more counts support this clonotype. The chain recombines TRBV7-2 with TRBJ2-5, with D possibly matching TRBD1 (5 bases). Germline loops: CDR1 SGHTA, CDR2 FQGNSA. Trimming cost V 2 bases and J 0 bases, with 10 bases left between them. The CDR3 runs to 15 residues. This chain's CDR3 is CASSLNRQDQETQYF. The CDR3, as DNA: TGTGCCAGCAGCTTAAACAGGCAGGACCAAGAGACCCAGTACTTC. The full variable domain, completed using reference TRBV7-2 and TRBJ2-5, is GAGVSQSPSNKVTEKGKDVELRCDPISGHTALYWYRQSLGQGLEFLIYFQGNSAPDKSGLPSDRFSAERTGGSVSTLTIQRTQQEDSAVYLCASSLNRQDQETQYFGPGTRLLVL.

Many counts were recorded for this clonotype. This chain links TRBV7-2 with TRBJ2-5; D gene ambiguous. CDR1 and CDR2 from the germline V gene are SGHTA and FQGNSA. Trimming left V 7 bases short and J 5 bases short, with 17 bases between. The CDR3 runs to 14 residues. CDR3 region: CASTDGTMRETQYF. The DNA for the CDR3 is TGTGCCAGCACCGACGGAACGATGCGGGAGACCCAGTACTTC.

This clonotype has ten or more counts. The chain links TRBV7-2 to TRBJ1-1; no clear D gene. With 5 bases removed from V and 7 bases from J, the gap between germline ends came to 11 bases. The V gene's germline CDR1 is SGHTA and CDR2 FQGNSA. CDR3 length equals 12 residues. As DNA, the CDR3 is TGTGCCAGCAGCCTCTCTCGGGGTGAAGCTTTCTTT. Its translation: CASSLSRGEAFF.

This clonotype turned up a few times. The V call is TRBV28, the J call TRBJ1-4; TRBD1 agrees at 7 bases. CDR3 length equals 15 residues. V trimming: 5 bases; J trimming: 8 bases; junction bases outside the gene matches: 11. In germline, CDR1 is MDHEN, CDR2 SYDVKM. The CDR3: CASSIITGVTEKLFF. For the CDR3, the DNA is TGTGCCAGCAGTATTATTACAGGGGTAACCGAAAAACTGTTTTTT.

This clonotype has just a few counts. This chain connects TRBV20-1 to TRBJ2-7; D may be TRBD1 or TRBD2 (5 bases each). CDR1 and CDR2 from the germline V gene are DFQATT and SNEGSKA (reference sequence). The CDR3 runs to 13 residues. Trimming took off 5 bases at V and 2 bases at J, with 13 bases between the two ends. The CDR3 spells CSAGQGRTYEQYF. The CDR3 DNA follows: TGCAGTGCTGGCCAGGGACGAACCTACGAGCAGTACTTC.

The sample holds many counts of this clonotype. The chain links TRBV20-1 to TRBJ2-7; D call uncertain. The germline gives CDR1 DFQATT, CDR2 SNEGSKA (reference sequence). The CDR3 contains 13 residues. Deletions cut 6 bases from V and 0 bases from J, with 12 bases between. DNA for the CDR3: TGCAGTGCGTTCCCCCAGAGCTCCTACGAGCAGTACTTC. Protein: CSAFPQSSYEQYF.

This chain joins TRBV20-1 and TRBJ2-5, with 8 nucleotides matching TRBD2. This CDR3 has 14 residues. Germline V gene lookup returns CDR1 DFQATT and CDR2 SNEGSKA (reference sequence). V lost 6 bases and J lost 4; bases outside the gene matches: 10. CDR3 sequence (DNA): TGCAGTGCCCGACTAGCGAAAATGGGAGAGACCCAGTACTTC. It yields the protein CSARLAKMGETQYF.

The gene calls are TRBV6-2 or TRBV6-3 and TRBJ2-7, with a weak D call TRBD1 (6 bases). CDR1 and CDR2 from the germline V gene are MNHEY and SVGEGT. The ends were cut back, 7 bases at V and 3 bases at J, with 19 bases in the middle. The CDR3 contains 15 residues. This chain's CDR3 is CASTPRAGVFYEQYF. In DNA form, the CDR3 reads TGTGCCAGCACCCCTCGGGCAGGGGTTTTCTACGAGCAGTACTTC.